Presented here are 3 T cell receptor beta chains from one specimen sequenced in a study of primary melanoma T cells and metastatic recurrence. Method: immunoSEQ multiplex PCR; TCRdb's copy keeps in-frame clones and lacks some. The repertoire holds around 880 clones, with roughly 84% as singletons. The sequencing sample was made of melanoma tumor tissue. Source of these receptors: a human donor with melanoma.

V is TRBV6-8 and J is TRBJ2-7; 7 bases are shared with TRBD1. V lost 7 bases to trimming and J lost 2 bases; unmatched junction nucleotides: 8. Germline-derived CDR1 and CDR2 are MNHGY and SAAAGT. This CDR3 contains 14 residues. The CDR3 is CASIQGGHPYEQYF. The DNA for the CDR3 is TGTGCCAGCATCCAAGGGGGCCATCCCTACGAGCAGTACTTC.

The chain uses TRBV19 and TRBJ2-7; TRBD2 matches at 12 bases. Losses at the gene ends were 6 bases for V and 0 bases for J; bases not matched to a gene: 6. Germline V gene sequence: CDR1 LNHDA, CDR2 SQIVND (reference sequence). The CDR3 has 16 amino acids. DNA of the CDR3: TGTGCCAGTAGACGGACGACTAGCGGGAGCTCCTACGAGCAGTACTTC. It specifies CASRRTTSGSSYEQYF.

The chain has TRBV27 and TRBJ2-1; D not certain. V was cut by 5 bases and J by 3 bases, with 8 bases left in between. Looked up from germline, CDR1 is MNHEY and CDR2 is SMNVEV (reference sequence). The CDR3 is 13 amino acids. Here the CDR3 reads CASSAQDYNEQFF. Here the CDR3 DNA reads TGTGCCAGCAGTGCCCAGGACTACAATGAGCAGTTCTTC.